This entry lists 20 T cell receptor beta chains sequenced from one sample in a study of shared clonotypes between healthy human individuals. Assay used: immunoSEQ multiplex PCR; TCRdb lists only in-frame clones, some missing. The sample holds roughly 2,000,000 clones, 85% to 95% seen once. Naive CD8 cells, CD45RO-negative and positively selected for CCR7, excluded terminally differentiated effector memory CD45RA+ cells. The sequenced sample consisted of naive CD8+ T cells from PBMCs. The receptors were sampled from a man aged 18 to 29 in good health. Some clones in this sample may be carry-over from other donors' samples.

In the case of this clone: Other DNA sequences in the sample encode the same CDR3. The chain recombines TRBV27 with TRBJ2-3; TRBD2 agrees at 7 bases. The CDR3 length is 15 residues. Trimming at V came to 3 bases and at J to 0 bases, leaving 3 bases not matched to a gene. The germline CDR1 and CDR2 sequences are MNHEY and SMNVEV (reference sequence). The CDR3 is CASSFGGGSTDTQYF. CDR3 nucleotides: TGTGCCAGCAGTTTCGGCGGGGGAAGCACAGATACGCAGTATTTT.

In its sample, this clone was seen once. J is TRBJ1-1 and V is TRBV28; TRBD1 matches at 9 bases. V was pared by 5 bases and J by 2 bases, with 9 bases of the junction left unmatched. This CDR3 has 16 amino acids. The germline CDR1 and CDR2 sequences are MDHEN and SYDVKM. The CDR3, as DNA: TGTGCCAGCAGTGAGGACAGGGGCCAATTCAACACTGAAGCTTTCTTT. Encoded protein: CASSEDRGQFNTEAFF.

The genes are TRBV28 and TRBJ2-7; 12 bases match TRBD2. V dropped 5 bases and J dropped 0; count of bases not matched to a gene: 14. From germline, CDR1 is MDHEN and CDR2 SYDVKM. This CDR3 is built from 19 residues. The CDR3 nucleotides read TGTGCCAGCAGTCCCCTAGCGGGAGGGCCCTTCGAGGGCTCCTACGAGCAGTACTTC. It codes for CASSPLAGGPFEGSYEQYF.

This sequence joins TRBV4-2 and TRBJ2-2; 9 bases are shared with TRBD1. Germline assignment: CDR1 LGHNA and CDR2 YNFKEQ. J gave up 6 bases and V 1 base, and 6 bases lay outside the gene matches. This CDR3 is 16 amino acids long. DNA for the CDR3: TGTGCCAGCAGCCAAGGAGGACAGGGGTGGGCCGGGGAGCTGTTTTTT. Its protein product is CASSQGGQGWAGELFF.

The chain links TRBV4-1 to TRBJ2-5; perhaps TRBD2 as D (5 bases). The CDR3 sequence is 17 residues long. Trimming pared 2 bases from V and 1 base from J, leaving 17 bases between. Germline CDR1 and CDR2: MGHRA and YSYEKL. The CDR3 is CASSQPGEFSFQETQYF. The CDR3 DNA reads as TGCGCCAGCAGCCAACCCGGGGAATTCAGCTTCCAAGAGACCCAGTACTTC.

The rearrangement joins TRBV4-1 to TRBJ2-7, with 9 positions matching TRBD1. J gave up 3 bases and V 3 bases, and 6 bases lay outside the gene matches. This CDR3 has 15 residues. CDR1 is MGHRA and CDR2 is YSYEKL in the germline V gene. DNA of the CDR3: TGCGCCAGCAGCCAGCCCGGGACAGGGTACTACGAGCAGTACTTC. It yields the protein CASSQPGTGYYEQYF.

The chain couples TRBV2 to TRBJ1-5; the match to TRBD1 covers 9 bases. CDR3 size: 14 residues. Germline V gene lookup returns CDR1 SNHLY and CDR2 FYNNEI. V was pared by 4 bases and J by 6 bases, with 4 bases of the junction left unmatched. Here the CDR3 reads CASSVDRGIQPQHF. CDR3 in DNA: TGTGCCAGCAGTGTAGACAGGGGGATTCAGCCCCAGCATTTT. The variable domain in full, completed from reference TRBV2 and TRBJ1-5, reads EPEVTQTPSHQVTQMGQEVILRCVPISNHLYFYWYRQILGQKVEFLVSFYNNEISEKSEIFDDQFSVERPDGSNFTLKIRSTKLEDSAMYFCASSVDRGIQPQHFGDGTRLSIL.

The sample holds one count of this clone. The V call is TRBV5-4, the J call TRBJ2-7; D unclear. The CDR3 sequence is 13 residues long. Germline values: CDR1 SGHNT, CDR2 YYREEE (reference sequence). V shed 3 bases and J shed 4 bases, with 11 bases lying between them. The CDR3 DNA sequence: TGTGCCAGCAGCTCCCTGACGGTTTACGAGCAGTACTTC. It codes for CASSSLTVYEQYF.

The chain carries TRBV7-9 and TRBJ2-7; D unclear. CDR1 is SEHNR and CDR2 is FQNEAQ in the germline V gene (reference sequence). This CDR3 region has 13 residues. Trimming shortened V by 6 bases and J by 3 bases, and 12 bases separated the two germline ends. The CDR3 DNA reads as TGTGCCAGCAGGATCACTGGTGGCTACGAGCAGTACTTC. Protein: CASRITGGYEQYF.

This chain links TRBV30 with TRBJ1-2, with D hard to call. The V end lost 6 bases, the J end lost 2 bases, and 16 bases lay between the germline ends. The CDR3 runs 14 residues. From germline, CDR1 is GTSNPN and CDR2 SVGIG (reference sequence). DNA of the CDR3: TGTGCCTGCCCCGGGAAGACGAGGAACTATGGCTACACCTTC. Its protein product is CACPGKTRNYGYTF. Looking up the rest from reference TRBV30 and TRBJ1-2 gives the full variable domain: SQTIHQWPATLVQPVGSPLSLECTVEGTSNPNLYWYRQAAGRGLQLLFYSVGIGQISSEVPQNLSASRPQDRQFILSSKKLLLSDSGFYLCACPGKTRNYGYTFGSGTRLTVV.

This chain connects TRBV15 to TRBJ2-7; 10 bases are a match to TRBD1. CDR1 is LNHNV, CDR2 YYDKDF, per germline (reference sequence). Losses at the gene ends were 5 bases for V and 2 bases for J; bases not matched to a gene: 9. CDR3 length equals 16 residues. CDR3 bases: TGTGCCACCAGCTCGAGGCAGGGACAGGGGACCTACGAGCAGTACTTC. Translated, it gives CATSSRQGQGTYEQYF.

About this clone: One end of the junction varies from germline; a read error may be responsible. The rearrangement uses TRBV6-5 and TRBJ1-4; 9 bases match TRBD1. This CDR3 region has 14 residues. In germline, CDR1 is MNHEY, CDR2 SVGAGI. The CDR3 spells CAGSSGTGNEKLFF. CDR3 bases: TGTGCCGGCAGCTCCGGGACAGGGAATGAAAAACTGTTTTTT.

Of note for this clone: Other DNA sequences within the sample encode an identical CDR3. The J gene is TRBJ2-7, the V gene TRBV27, with TRBD2 as a possible D gene (5 bases). Trimming cost V 5 bases and J 1 base, with 9 bases left between them. Germline V CDR1 and CDR2: MNHEY, SMNVEV (reference sequence). CDR3 size: 13 residues. The CDR3 loop is CASSPGLSYEQYF. DNA of the CDR3: TGTGCCAGCAGTCCAGGACTGTCCTACGAGCAGTACTTC.

V and J are TRBV4-3 and TRBJ1-4, with D possibly being TRBD1 (5 bases). V gave up 2 bases and J gave up 7 bases, with 14 bases separating them. The CDR3 consists of 15 residues. Germline assignment: CDR1 LGHNA and CDR2 YSLEER. The chain's CDR3 is CASSQSWGLSEKLFF. CDR3 DNA sequence: TGCGCCAGCAGCCAATCCTGGGGACTCAGTGAAAAACTGTTTTTT.

The CDR3 spells CASSPEKRAANEQFF. CDR3 nucleotide sequence: TGTGCCAGCTCACCGGAGAAGCGGGCTGCCAATGAGCAGTTCTTC. The chain has TRBV18 and TRBJ2-1; possible D gene TRBD2, 6 bases. This CDR3 is built from 15 residues. The germline V and J ends were trimmed by 3 bases and 6 bases, with 15 bases remaining between them. Germline values: CDR1 KGHSH, CDR2 LQKENI.

The table lists this clone with a count of one. V usage is TRBV5-4 and J usage is TRBJ2-1, with 7 bases aligning to TRBD2. This CDR3 has 16 amino acids. V lost 2 bases and J lost 8; bases outside the gene matches: 13. Germline CDR1 reads SGHNT; CDR2 reads YYREEE (reference sequence). CDR3 residues: CASSLPVGGSIHEQFF. CDR3 sequence (DNA): TGTGCCAGCAGCTTACCAGTTGGCGGGAGCATCCATGAGCAGTTCTTC.

The CDR3: CASSLLGDMNTEAFF. The CDR3 DNA reads TGTGCCAGCAGCTTATTGGGGGACATGAACACTGAAGCTTTCTTT. This chain links TRBV7-9 with TRBJ1-1, with D tentatively TRBD1 (6 bases). V shed 2 bases and J shed 0 bases, with 10 bases lying between them. CDR3 size: 15 residues. Germline CDR1 SEHNR, CDR2 FQNEAQ (reference sequence).

With regard to this clone: Other DNA sequences of this sample code for an identical CDR3. V usage is TRBV19 and J usage is TRBJ2-1; 7 nucleotides align to TRBD2. Germline V gene data show CDR1 as LNHDA and CDR2 as SQIVND (reference sequence). The ends lost 2 bases at V and 2 bases at J; junction bases unmatched: 3. The CDR3 consists of 15 residues. This CDR3 is CASSISGGPYNEQFF. Written as DNA, the CDR3 is TGTGCCAGTAGTATATCGGGAGGTCCCTACAATGAGCAGTTCTTC.

The gene calls are TRBV12-5 and TRBJ2-3, with no clear D. This CDR3 has 18 amino acids. V was pared by 3 bases and J by 3 bases, with 22 bases between. Germline V gives CDR1 LGHNT, CDR2 FRNRAP. The CDR3 here is CASGFFPQARRLTDTQYF. CDR3 bases: TGTGCTAGTGGTTTTTTCCCCCAGGCTCGGCGGCTTACAGATACGCAGTATTTT.

The table lists this clone with a count of one. This chain connects TRBV28 to TRBJ1-1; 7 bases line up with TRBD1. This CDR3 contains 17 residues. The trim removed 5 bases at V and 0 bases at J, leaving 12 bases unmatched. Germline V gene data show CDR1 as MDHEN and CDR2 as SYDVKM. The DNA for the CDR3 is TGTGCCAGCAGTCCTCCTCTCGCAGGGGGGATGAACACTGAAGCTTTCTTT. Protein: CASSPPLAGGMNTEAFF.